The rows below give T cell receptor beta chains drawn from one sample of a study of Ad26.COV2.S vaccination and SARS-CoV-2 variants. The repertoire was sequenced with immunoSEQ multiplex PCR; TCRdb's copy has only in-frame clones and lacks some. The sample includes hundreds of thousands of clones, roughly 90% of them seen just once. The starting material was peripheral blood, obtained in a trial of Ad26.COV2.S vaccine versus placebo. These receptors came from a person between 18 and 65 years old who received the Ad26.COV2.S COVID-19 vaccine or a placebo. CDR3s include the opening cysteine and the closing phenylalanine or tryptophan. Each record gives: CDR3 length, D gene, J gene, clone size, V gene, CDR3 DNA, CDR3 protein. D genes are given only for firm matches. Only some rows state a clone size, as once, few, many or a class for expanded clones.

CDR3 length: 11
D gene: -
J gene: TRBJ1-2
clone size: many
V gene: TRBV12-3/TRBV12-4
CDR3 DNA: TGTGCCAGCGGGGGGCGGAATGGCTACACCTTC
CDR3 protein: CASGGRNGYTF

CDR3 length: 15
D gene: TRBD1
J gene: TRBJ1-1
clone size: -
V gene: TRBV9
CDR3 DNA: TGTGCCAGCAGCCTTCGGACAGGGTGGAACACTGAAGCTTTCTTT
CDR3 protein: CASSLRTGWNTEAFF

CDR3 length: 16
D gene: TRBD2
J gene: TRBJ2-2
clone size: once
V gene: TRBV7-9
CDR3 DNA: TGTGCCAGCCGGGTGGGCGGGGGGCCGAACACCGGGGAGCTGTTTTTT
CDR3 protein: CASRVGGGPNTGELFF

CDR3 length: 12
D gene: TRBD1
J gene: TRBJ1-2
clone size: -
V gene: TRBV18
CDR3 DNA: TGTGCCAGCTCACGACAGGGCTATGGCTACACCTTC
CDR3 protein: CASSRQGYGYTF

CDR3 length: 14
D gene: -
J gene: TRBJ1-5
clone size: few
V gene: TRBV19
CDR3 DNA: TGTGCCAGTAGTTCCGGATTGGGCACCCGCCCCCAGCATTTT
CDR3 protein: CASSSGLGTRPQHF

CDR3 length: 18
D gene: TRBD1
J gene: TRBJ2-2
clone size: -
V gene: TRBV4-3
CDR3 DNA: TGCGCCAGCAGCCAAGAAACAGGGGGCGCCGCGAACACCGGGGAGCTGTTTTTT
CDR3 protein: CASSQETGGAANTGELFF

CDR3 length: 19
D gene: TRBD1
J gene: TRBJ2-3
clone size: -
V gene: TRBV6-8
CDR3 DNA: TGTGCCAGCAGTAAAAACTGGGACAGCAGAACCCCTAGCACAGATACGCAGTATTTT
CDR3 protein: CASSKNWDSRTPSTDTQYF

CDR3 length: 15
D gene: -
J gene: TRBJ2-2
clone size: -
V gene: TRBV24-1
CDR3 DNA: TGTGCCACCAGTGATGGGACGATCGGTTTGGGGGAGCTGTTTTTT
CDR3 protein: CATSDGTIGLGELFF

CDR3 length: 13
D gene: -
J gene: TRBJ1-1
clone size: -
V gene: TRBV12-3/TRBV12-4
CDR3 DNA: TGTGCCAGCAGTTTCGCGGGGTCCACTGAAGCTTTCTTT
CDR3 protein: CASSFAGSTEAFF

CDR3 length: 12
D gene: -
J gene: TRBJ1-2
clone size: -
V gene: TRBV19
CDR3 DNA: TGTGCCAGTAATTTGGGGGAAGGTGGCTACACCTTC
CDR3 protein: CASNLGEGGYTF

CDR3 length: 15
D gene: TRBD2
J gene: TRBJ2-7
clone size: -
V gene: TRBV4-2
CDR3 DNA: TGTGCCAGCAGCTCCCGGACTAGCGGGATAAGCGAGCAGTACTTC
CDR3 protein: CASSSRTSGISEQYF

CDR3 length: 13
D gene: TRBD1
J gene: TRBJ2-7
clone size: -
V gene: TRBV29-1
CDR3 DNA: TGCAGCGTCGGGGGACAGGGAGCCTACGAGCAGTACTTC
CDR3 protein: CSVGGQGAYEQYF

CDR3 length: 16
D gene: -
J gene: TRBJ2-3
clone size: -
V gene: TRBV3-1/TRBV3-2
CDR3 DNA: TGTGCCAGCAGCCTTCGGGGGGCCCCTAGCACAGATACGCAGTATTTT
CDR3 protein: CASSLRGAPSTDTQYF

CDR3 length: 13
D gene: TRBD1
J gene: TRBJ1-1
clone size: -
V gene: TRBV29-1
CDR3 DNA: TGCAGCGTACAACCGGGACAGTGGACTGAAGCTTTCTTT
CDR3 protein: CSVQPGQWTEAFF

CDR3 length: 15
D gene: -
J gene: TRBJ1-2
clone size: -
V gene: TRBV9
CDR3 DNA: TGTGCCAGCAGCGTAACATCTTGGGATAACTATGGCTACACCTTC
CDR3 protein: CASSVTSWDNYGYTF

CDR3 length: 12
D gene: -
J gene: TRBJ2-1
clone size: -
V gene: TRBV6-6
CDR3 DNA: TGTGCCAGCAGCTACCTGACTCCTGAGCAGTTCTTC
CDR3 protein: CASSYLTPEQFF

CDR3 length: 15
D gene: TRBD1
J gene: TRBJ2-7
clone size: -
V gene: TRBV10-3
CDR3 DNA: TGTGCCATCAGTGAGCCTGGACAGGGAACCTACGAGCAGTACTTC
CDR3 protein: CAISEPGQGTYEQYF

CDR3 length: 15
D gene: TRBD1
J gene: TRBJ2-3
clone size: -
V gene: TRBV6-5
CDR3 DNA: TGTGCCAGCAGGAAGGGACAGAGCCTGACAGATACGCAGTATTTT
CDR3 protein: CASRKGQSLTDTQYF

CDR3 length: 15
D gene: TRBD2
J gene: TRBJ2-1
clone size: -
V gene: TRBV7-3
CDR3 DNA: TGTGCCAGCAGCTTCCTAGCGGGGGGCCTTAATGAGCAGTTCTTC
CDR3 protein: CASSFLAGGLNEQFF

CDR3 length: 16
D gene: -
J gene: TRBJ1-4
clone size: -
V gene: TRBV27
CDR3 DNA: TGTGCCAGCAGTTTAATGGGGGCGGTCCGTAATGAAAAACTGTTTTTT
CDR3 protein: CASSLMGAVRNEKLFF

CDR3 length: 12
D gene: -
J gene: TRBJ2-1
clone size: -
V gene: TRBV7-9
CDR3 DNA: TGTGCCAGCAGCTTGGACGACGGTGAGCAGTTCTTC
CDR3 protein: CASSLDDGEQFF

CDR3 length: 11
D gene: TRBD1
J gene: TRBJ2-7
clone size: -
V gene: TRBV19
CDR3 DNA: TGTGCCACCAGGGGGTTCTACGAGCAGTACTTC
CDR3 protein: CATRGFYEQYF

CDR3 length: 14
D gene: -
J gene: TRBJ2-1
clone size: -
V gene: TRBV2
CDR3 DNA: TGTGCCAGCAGCGAGGAAAGCTCCTACAATGAGCAGTTCTTC
CDR3 protein: CASSEESSYNEQFF

CDR3 length: 15
D gene: -
J gene: TRBJ1-4
clone size: -
V gene: TRBV3-1/TRBV3-2
CDR3 DNA: TGTGCCAGCAGCCAAGTCCCAGGGTTTAATGAAAAACTGTTTTTT
CDR3 protein: CASSQVPGFNEKLFF

CDR3 length: 13
D gene: -
J gene: TRBJ2-3
clone size: once
V gene: TRBV9
CDR3 DNA: TGTGCCAGCAGCGTGGGGGCGGCAGATACGCAGTATTTT
CDR3 protein: CASSVGAADTQYF

CDR3 length: 16
D gene: -
J gene: TRBJ1-1
clone size: -
V gene: TRBV29-1
CDR3 DNA: TGCAGCGTTGAATTCTTAGGACAGACTGTGAACACTGAAGCTTTCTTT
CDR3 protein: CSVEFLGQTVNTEAFF

CDR3 length: 15
D gene: -
J gene: TRBJ1-3
clone size: few
V gene: TRBV27
CDR3 DNA: TGTGCCAGCAGTCCCTCCTACTTCTCTGGAAACACCATATATTTT
CDR3 protein: CASSPSYFSGNTIYF

CDR3 length: 14
D gene: TRBD1
J gene: TRBJ2-7
clone size: -
V gene: TRBV19
CDR3 DNA: TGTGCCAGTAGTCAGCAGGGGGCATCCTACGAGCAGTACTTC
CDR3 protein: CASSQQGASYEQYF

CDR3 length: 15
D gene: -
J gene: TRBJ1-2
clone size: once
V gene: TRBV5-8
CDR3 DNA: TGTGCCAGCAGCTTCCCCGGAAGGGTTTACTATGGCTACACCTTC
CDR3 protein: CASSFPGRVYYGYTF

CDR3 length: 13
D gene: -
J gene: TRBJ1-2
clone size: -
V gene: TRBV6-5
CDR3 DNA: TGTGCCAGCAGTTACTCCCAAGTCTATGGCTACACCTTC
CDR3 protein: CASSYSQVYGYTF

CDR3 length: 14
D gene: TRBD2
J gene: TRBJ2-1
clone size: -
V gene: TRBV20-1
CDR3 DNA: TGCAGTGCTAGTTTCCTAGCGGGAGCTAGTGAGCAGTTCTTC
CDR3 protein: CSASFLAGASEQFF

CDR3 length: 15
D gene: -
J gene: TRBJ2-7
clone size: -
V gene: TRBV7-8
CDR3 DNA: TGTGCCAGCAGCTTATCGACTAGATCGGTGTGGGAGCAGTACTTC
CDR3 protein: CASSLSTRSVWEQYF

CDR3 length: 16
D gene: -
J gene: TRBJ1-3
clone size: -
V gene: TRBV18
CDR3 DNA: TGTGCCAGCTCACCATCGGGGTTCGGGGCTGGAAACACCATATATTTT
CDR3 protein: CASSPSGFGAGNTIYF